The 27 T cell receptor beta chains below were found in one sample sequenced in a study of CD8+ T cells in alopecia areata. Treatment given: oral pan-JAK inhibitor, 5-10 mg twice daily. Extracted RNA was reverse transcribed, and the resulting cDNA served as sequencing template. Sequenced by immunoSEQ multiplex PCR; TCRdb stores in-frame clones only, minus some. Here the sample spans 90,000 to 150,000 clones, 53% being singletons. Sequences were derived from CD4+ T cells sorted from blood, sampled at week 4, from a patient treated with tofacitinib. The receptors were sampled from a human donor with alopecia areata.

The rearrangement uses TRBV15 and TRBJ2-7, with D perhaps TRBD1 (6 bases). The CDR3 spans 12 residues. Looked up from germline, CDR1 is LNHNV and CDR2 is YYDKDF (reference sequence). With 3 bases removed from V and 6 bases from J, the gap between germline ends came to 9 bases. Here the CDR3 DNA reads TGTGCCACCAGCAGCCGGGACACCGAGCAGTACTTC. This codes for CATSSRDTEQYF.

The rearrangement links TRBV4-1 to TRBJ1-1; unclear D gene. This CDR3 has 14 residues. In germline, CDR1 is MGHRA, CDR2 YSYEKL. Trimming took 1 base from V and 4 from J, leaving 10 bases between them. DNA for the CDR3: TGCGCCAGCAGCCAAGTTCTACGGAGCACTGAAGCTTTCTTT. Protein sequence: CASSQVLRSTEAFF.

The chain uses TRBV27 and TRBJ1-2, with 7 bases that match TRBD1. This CDR3 is 14 amino acids long. Germline CDR1 and CDR2: MNHEY and SMNVEV (reference sequence). Trimming at V came to 1 base and at J to 6 bases, leaving 5 bases not matched to a gene. The CDR3 sequence is CASSLLRTGHGYTF. As DNA, the CDR3 is TGTGCCAGCAGTTTATTACGGACAGGTCATGGCTACACCTTC.

In this sample, this clone turned up a few times. The chain links TRBV27 to TRBJ2-7; D uncertain. Germline CDR1 and CDR2: MNHEY and SMNVEV (reference sequence). This CDR3 has 13 amino acids. With 3 bases removed from V and 0 bases from J, the gap between germline ends came to 6 bases. Here the CDR3 reads CASSFENSYEQYF. In DNA form, the CDR3 reads TGTGCCAGCAGTTTCGAGAACTCCTACGAGCAGTACTTC.

This chain links TRBV29-1 with TRBJ1-2, with unresolved D. Trimming left V 3 bases short and J 0 bases short, with 5 bases between. Per germline, CDR1 SQVTM and CDR2 ANQGSEA. CDR3 length equals 12 residues. CDR3 nucleotide sequence: TGCAGCGTTGATCCATCTAACTATGGCTACACCTTC. Encoded protein: CSVDPSNYGYTF.

This clone came up a few times. This chain joins TRBV29-1 and TRBJ1-5; 10 bases are a match to TRBD1. The CDR3 runs to 13 residues. The J segment lost 6 bases and the V segment lost 6 bases, leaving 5 bases of the junction unmatched. Germline values: CDR1 SQVTM, CDR2 ANQGSEA. The CDR3 region has the DNA TGCAGCGTCGCGACAGGGGGCCTTCAGCCCCAGCATTTT. This encodes CSVATGGLQPQHF.

The chain recombines TRBV5-6 with TRBJ1-4; TRBD1 agrees at 9 bases. This CDR3 comprises 14 residues. Germline V CDR1 and CDR2: SGHDT, YYEEEE. Losses at the gene ends were 3 bases for V and 8 bases for J; bases not matched to a gene: 5. The CDR3 DNA reads TGTGCCAGCAGCTGGGACAGGGTAGGAGAAAAACTGTTTTTT. Translation: CASSWDRVGEKLFF. Based on the CDR3 plus reference TRBV5-6 and TRBJ1-4, the full variable domain is DAGVTQSPTHLIKTRGQQVTLRCSPKSGHDTVSWYQQALGQGPQFIFQYYEEEERQRGNFPDRFSGHQFPNYSSELNVNALLLGDSALYLCASSWDRVGEKLFFGSGTQLSVL.

V and J are TRBV29-1 and TRBJ2-3, with a possible D match to TRBD2 (6 bases). V was clipped by 5 bases and J by 5 bases, with 11 bases between them. The germline V gene encodes CDR1 SQVTM and CDR2 ANQGSEA. The CDR3 has 12 amino acids. The chain's CDR3 is CSVWDFGDTQYF. CDR3 in DNA: TGCAGCGTTTGGGACTTCGGAGATACGCAGTATTTT.

The rearrangement joins TRBV29-1 to TRBJ2-1; tentatively, D is TRBD1 (6 bases). Germline assignment: CDR1 SQVTM and CDR2 ANQGSEA. V lost 1 base and J lost 15, with 13 bases in between. The CDR3 sequence is 11 residues long. The CDR3 spells CSVEGTARGFF. The CDR3 region has the DNA TGCAGCGTTGAAGGGACAGCCCGGGGGTTCTTC.

Only one count was recorded for this clone. The V and J genes are TRBV29-1 and TRBJ1-2, with D tentatively TRBD1 (6 bases). From germline, CDR1 is SQVTM and CDR2 ANQGSEA. Trimming cost V 7 bases and J 4 bases, with 25 bases left between them. The CDR3 has 16 amino acids. CDR3 amino acids: CSDSSSEGVDLYGYTF. In nucleotides, the CDR3 is TGCAGCGACTCGAGCTCGGAGGGGGTCGATCTCTATGGCTACACCTTC.

V and J are TRBV18 and TRBJ1-1; unclear D gene. The CDR3 is 15 residues long. Germline V gene lookup returns CDR1 KGHSH and CDR2 LQKENI. Trimming shortened V by 0 bases and J by 4 bases, and 12 bases separated the two germline ends. CDR3 DNA sequence: TGTGCCAGCTCACCACCGTCCTTCGGGGTCACTGAAGCTTTCTTT. Its protein product is CASSPPSFGVTEAFF.

In this sample, this clone turned up a few times. The chain has TRBV28 and TRBJ2-1, with 9 bases that match TRBD2. Germline V CDR1 and CDR2: MDHEN, SYDVKM. The CDR3 totals 15 residues. V was pared by 7 bases and J by 6 bases, with 10 bases of the junction left unmatched. The CDR3 nucleotides read TGTGCCAGCACCGTAGCGGGAGTGGGATTCAATGAGCAGTTCTTC. It translates to CASTVAGVGFNEQFF.

This clone was detected a few times. J is TRBJ2-3 and V is TRBV19; possibly TRBD1 for D (6 bases). The CDR3 spans 14 residues. The V end was cut by 5 bases, the J end by 3 bases, with 12 bases between. The germline V gene encodes CDR1 LNHDA and CDR2 SQIVND (reference sequence). The CDR3 DNA follows: TGTGCCAGTAGTCCCGCTACAGGGACAGATACGCAGTATTTT. It is translated as CASSPATGTDTQYF.

This clone was counted only a few times. V usage is TRBV11-1 and J usage is TRBJ2-1, with 7 bases identical to TRBD1. Trimming cost V 3 bases and J 4 bases; bases outside gene matches: 0. Germline V gene lookup returns CDR1 SGHAT and CDR2 FQDESV (reference sequence). There are 13 residues in the CDR3. CDR3 protein: CASSLGQYNEQFF. CDR3 coding DNA: TGTGCCAGCAGCTTGGGACAGTACAATGAGCAGTTCTTC.

The chain has TRBV6-6 and TRBJ1-5; D gene ambiguous. The CDR3 runs 13 residues. Deletions cut 6 bases from V and 3 bases from J, with 9 bases between. CDR1 is MNHNY and CDR2 is SVGAGI in the germline V gene (reference sequence). Here the CDR3 reads CASSRGVNQPQHF. The DNA of the CDR3 is TGTGCCAGCAGCCGGGGAGTCAATCAGCCCCAGCATTTT.

The sample holds one count of this clone. J is TRBJ2-3 and V is TRBV7-9; 7 positions match TRBD2. Germline lookup yields CDR1 SEHNR and CDR2 FQNEAQ (reference sequence). J was trimmed by 0 bases and V by 7 bases; bases with no gene match: 10. CDR3 length: 16 amino acids. The CDR3 loop reads CASNIAGRGSTDTQYF. CDR3 DNA: TGTGCCAGCAACATAGCCGGGCGGGGGAGCACAGATACGCAGTATTTT.

This clone occurred a few times. The chain links TRBV19 to TRBJ2-6; no firm D call. Germline V gene lookup returns CDR1 LNHDA and CDR2 SQIVND (reference sequence). The CDR3 has 13 residues. V was cut by 5 bases and J by 2 bases, with 4 bases left in between. The CDR3: CASSDAGANVLTF. The CDR3 DNA sequence: TGTGCCAGTAGTGATGCTGGGGCCAACGTCCTGACTTTC. Variable domain in full (rest from reference TRBV19 and TRBJ2-6): DGGITQSPKYLFRKEGQNVTLSCEQNLNHDAMYWYRQDPGQGLRLIYYSQIVNDFQKGDIAEGYSVSREKKESFPLTVTSAQKNPTAFYLCASSDAGANVLTFGAGSRLTVL.

The J gene is TRBJ2-7, the V gene TRBV15; no definite D call. The CDR3 extends over 10 amino acids. Germline-derived CDR1 and CDR2 are LNHNV and YYDKDF (reference sequence). Trimming shortened V by 1 base and J by 9 bases, and 4 bases separated the two germline ends. CDR3 nucleotide sequence: TGTGCCACCAGCAGAGTTTGGCAGTACTTC. This encodes CATSRVWQYF.

The V call is TRBV30, the J call TRBJ2-3, with D possibly matching TRBD2 (5 bases). From germline, CDR1 is GTSNPN and CDR2 SVGIG (reference sequence). The CDR3 consists of 14 residues. Trimming shortened V by 5 bases and J by 4 bases, and 16 bases separated the two germline ends. CDR3 in DNA: TGTGCCTGGGCTACTAGGTCCCCCCCAGATACGCAGTATTTT. Translating gives CAWATRSPPDTQYF.

This sequence joins TRBV23-1 and TRBJ1-1; 7 bases line up with TRBD1. TRBV23-1 is an ORF, with its function uncertain. V was clipped by 7 bases and J by 11 bases; unmatched bases: 7. There are 11 residues in the CDR3. CDR3 protein: CASIDRAGAFF. The CDR3 nucleotides read TGCGCCAGCATAGACAGGGCTGGGGCTTTCTTT.

The chain employs TRBV7-2 and TRBJ1-6; TRBD1 agrees at 8 bases. The CDR3 totals 15 residues. CDR1 SGHTA and CDR2 FQGNSA come from the germline V gene. V shed 5 bases, J shed 8 bases, and the junction held 8 bases outside the gene matches. CDR3 DNA: TGTGCCAGCAGCAGATACAGGGGGAGTGATTCACCCCTCCACTTT. It translates to CASSRYRGSDSPLHF.

There are a few counts of this clone. V usage is TRBV30 and J usage is TRBJ1-3; D uncertain. Trimming cost V 4 bases and J 4 bases, with 5 bases left between them. Germline loops: CDR1 GTSNPN, CDR2 SVGIG (reference sequence). The CDR3 is 11 residues long. The CDR3 DNA sequence: TGTGCCTGGATAAAGGGAAACACCATATATTTT. It codes for CAWIKGNTIYF.

The chain employs TRBV4-2 and TRBJ1-2; possibly TRBD1 for D (5 bases). Looked up from germline, CDR1 is LGHNA and CDR2 is YNFKEQ. Deletions cut 0 bases from V and 3 bases from J, with 11 bases between. The CDR3 runs 15 residues. CDR3 loop: CASSQDGGVDYGYTF. CDR3 DNA sequence: TGTGCCAGCAGCCAAGATGGAGGGGTTGACTATGGCTACACCTTC.

The rearrangement links TRBV30 to TRBJ1-1; unclear D gene. V shed 3 bases and J shed 6 bases, with 17 bases lying between them. Germline CDR1 and CDR2: GTSNPN and SVGIG (reference sequence). The CDR3 totals 14 residues. The CDR3, as DNA: TGTGCCTGGAGCCAAAGGGCCCGGAGGTCTGAAGCTTTCTTT. Translation gives CAWSQRARRSEAFF.

V and J are TRBV5-1 and TRBJ1-2, with D possibly being TRBD1 (5 bases). The CDR3 covers 14 residues. CDR1 is SGHRS and CDR2 is YFSETQ in the germline V gene. V was shortened by 7 bases and J by 6 bases, with 19 bases between the two germline ends. The chain's CDR3 is CASSRDSPEDGYTF. CDR3 nucleotide sequence: TGCGCCAGCTCCCGGGACTCCCCAGAAGATGGCTACACCTTC.

This clone showed up just once. The chain is built from TRBV9 and TRBJ2-7; 8 bases are shared with TRBD1. Germline loops: CDR1 SGDLS, CDR2 YYNGEE. CDR3 length: 17 residues. The junction had 14 bases not matched to a gene; V was cut back by 4 bases and J by 2 bases. The CDR3 protein is CASSPSRQGKRPYEQYF. CDR3 bases: TGTGCCAGCAGCCCAAGCCGACAGGGGAAGCGCCCCTACGAGCAGTACTTC.

The CDR3 spells CASSPTGDGYTF. The CDR3 DNA reads TGCGCCAGCAGTCCCACAGGGGATGGCTACACCTTC. The rearrangement joins TRBV5-1 to TRBJ1-2, with 7 positions matching TRBD1. CDR3 length: 12 amino acids. Germline V CDR1 and CDR2: SGHRS, YFSETQ. V gave up 5 bases and J gave up 6 bases; unmatched junction bases: 4.